What follows are 10 T cell receptor beta chains derived from one specimen sequenced in a study of T-cell reconstitution after alpha-beta-depleted transplantation in children. Construction of the TCRbeta library involved unique molecular identifiers. From the PCR reads, TCRdb called clonotypes with MiXCR, one entry per CDR3 protein. The data show approximately 230,000 distinct CDR3 sequences, roughly a quarter seen once. The sample was PBMCs, mostly from graft donor cells, taken 360 days after TCRalphabeta/CD19-depleted stem cell transplant. The receptors here all came from a female patient aged 2 to 10 who had a stem cell transplant for congenital amegakaryocytic thrombocytopenia, so the T cells may come from the graft donor.

The chain uses TRBV10-3 and TRBJ1-5, with D maybe TRBD1 (6 bases). CDR1 and CDR2 (germline): ENHRY, SYGVKD. This CDR3 is 14 amino acids long. Trimming cost V 5 bases and J 6 bases, with 14 bases left between them. CDR3 sequence (DNA): TGTGCCATCAGTTCAGAGGTGGGGGCTCAGCCCCAGCATTTT. Its protein product is CAISSEVGAQPQHF.

The table lists this clonotype with a few counts. This sequence joins TRBV12-3 or TRBV12-4 and TRBJ2-2; 10 positions match TRBD2. V was clipped by 3 bases and J by 5 bases; unmatched bases: 3. The CDR3 loop spans 15 amino acids. The CDR3 loop reads CASSLGTSATGELFF. The CDR3 DNA follows: TGTGCCAGCAGTTTGGGGACTAGCGCTACCGGGGAGCTGTTTTTT.

This clonotype was detected only a few times. V and J are TRBV6-2 or TRBV6-3 and TRBJ2-3, with D possibly TRBD1 on 5 matching bases. Looked up from germline, CDR1 is MNHEY and CDR2 is SVGEGT. Deletions cut 2 bases from V and 2 bases from J, with 11 bases between. The CDR3 has 15 residues. CDR3 DNA: TGTGCCAGCAGTTACCTGGGGCAGTTCACAGATACGCAGTATTTT. It specifies CASSYLGQFTDTQYF.

The chain has TRBV5-1 and TRBJ1-6; no clear D. CDR1 is SGHRS, CDR2 YFSETQ, per germline. This CDR3 comprises 14 residues. V was pared by 0 bases and J by 8 bases, with 9 bases between. CDR3 sequence: CASSLGGLDSPLHF. Written as DNA, the CDR3 is TGCGCCAGCAGCTTGGGGGGTCTGGATTCACCCCTCCACTTT.

This clonotype was counted only a few times. The chain links TRBV4-1 to TRBJ1-2; 7 bases map to TRBD1. The V gene end was trimmed by 2 bases and the J gene end by 8 bases; junction bases not matched to a gene: 11. The germline gives CDR1 MGHRA, CDR2 YSYEKL. This CDR3 has 15 amino acids. In DNA form, the CDR3 reads TGCGCCAGCAGCCAATACCAGACAGGGATAGACGGCTACACCTTC. Translated, it gives CASSQYQTGIDGYTF.

This clonotype was observed at least ten times. V and J are TRBV7-8 and TRBJ2-7; D is unclear. Germline V lookup: CDR1 SGHVS, CDR2 FQNEAQ. V dropped 4 bases and J dropped 2 bases, with 12 bases sitting between them. CDR3 size: 14 residues. The CDR3 protein is CASSSPEDAYEQYF. The CDR3 DNA sequence: TGTGCCAGCAGCTCCCCTGAAGATGCCTACGAGCAGTACTTC.

The rearrangement joins TRBV28 to TRBJ1-2; tentative D call: TRBD1 (6 bases). The germline gives CDR1 MDHEN, CDR2 SYDVKM. CDR3 size: 14 residues. V lost 4 bases and J 3 bases, leaving 12 bases between the germline ends. The CDR3 sequence is CASSSQGRDYGYTF. In nucleotides, the CDR3 is TGTGCCAGCAGTTCACAGGGCAGAGACTATGGCTACACCTTC.

This clonotype was recorded a few times. V and J are TRBV9 and TRBJ2-1, with TRBD2 identical over 12 bases. The CDR3 spans 15 residues. From germline, CDR1 is SGDLS and CDR2 YYNGEE. The V and J ends lost 5 bases and 7 bases, in that order; junction bases with no gene match: 7. The CDR3 DNA sequence: TGTGCCAGCAGTCCGGGACTAGCGGGCTCAAATGAGCAGTTCTTC. It is translated as CASSPGLAGSNEQFF.

This chain links TRBV9 with TRBJ2-5; possibly TRBD1 for D (5 bases). The V end was cut by 2 bases, the J end by 0 bases, with 5 bases between. The CDR3 length is 13 residues. Germline lookup yields CDR1 SGDLS and CDR2 YYNGEE. The CDR3 nucleotides read TGTGCCAGCAGCGTGGACAACCAAGAGACCCAGTACTTC. Translating it yields CASSVDNQETQYF.

The chain uses TRBV15 and TRBJ2-2, with D unclear. The germline V and J ends were trimmed by 4 bases and 2 bases, with 11 bases remaining between them. The CDR3 runs 15 residues. CDR1 and CDR2 (germline): LNHNV, YYDKDF (reference sequence). CDR3 protein: CATSTALFNTGELFF. DNA for the CDR3: TGTGCCACCAGCACAGCGTTGTTCAACACCGGGGAGCTGTTTTTT.